This TCR beta chain appears in the sequencing data of a study of PD-1 blockade in mismatch repair-deficient tumors. Looking at the study overall: Patients had around 12 mismatch repair-deficient cancer types, all previously treated and progressing.

Mismatch repair deficiency was confirmed in all patients, by PCR or immunohistochemistry. A few pembrolizumab responders had their TCRs sequenced. The V end lost 4 bases, the J end lost 4 bases, and 12 bases lay between the germline ends. The CDR3 runs 14 residues. Per the germline V gene, CDR1 is SGHRS and CDR2 is YFSETQ. Measured with immunoSEQ multiplex PCR; TCRdb has only the in-frame clones, and not every one. This table holds some 48,000 clones, around 77% found once. Sequenced here: PBMCs, sampled before pembrolizumab treatment. The chain uses TRBV5-1 and TRBJ1-5; weak D call: TRBD1 (6 bases). The clonotype originates from an adult with mismatch repair-deficient cancer. The CDR3 loop reads CASSPGTTNQPQHF. CDR3 DNA: TGCGCCAGCAGCCCCGGGACAACAAATCAGCCCCAGCATTTT.